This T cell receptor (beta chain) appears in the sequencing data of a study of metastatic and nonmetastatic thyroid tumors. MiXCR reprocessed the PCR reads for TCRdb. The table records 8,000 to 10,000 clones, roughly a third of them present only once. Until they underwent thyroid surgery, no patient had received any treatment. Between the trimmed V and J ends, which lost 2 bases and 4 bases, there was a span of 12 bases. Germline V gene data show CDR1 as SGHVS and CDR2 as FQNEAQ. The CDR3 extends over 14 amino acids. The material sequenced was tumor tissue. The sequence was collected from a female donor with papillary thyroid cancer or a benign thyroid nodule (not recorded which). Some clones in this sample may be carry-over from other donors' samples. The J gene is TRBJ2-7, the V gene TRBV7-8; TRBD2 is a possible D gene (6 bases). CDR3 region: CASSLPMTSYEQYF. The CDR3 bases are TGTGCCAGCAGCTTACCAATGACTAGTTACGAGCAGTACTTC.